The rows below give T cell receptor beta chains drawn from one sample of a study of T cells in Graves' hyperthyroidism and ophthalmopathy. TCRdb independently ran MiXCR on the multiplex PCR reads; one entry per CDR3 protein. The sample has a few hundred thousand distinct CDR3 sequences, around 15% seen once. The source material was blood. These receptors came from a woman between 40 and 55 years old with Graves' hyperthyroidism. The conserved cysteine and the conserved F or W are not part of the CDR3 here.

j_call cdr3_length v_call cdr3_aa
TRBJ2-1 13 TRBV19 ASSIGASGRNEQF
TRBJ2-3 14 TRBV28 ASSYPAGMETDTQY
TRBJ2-1 12 TRBV7-2 ASRRRAPDNEQF
TRBJ2-5 11 TRBV20-1 SAEGQEVETQY
TRBJ2-6 14 TRBV7-9 ASSYEGLAGANVLT
TRBJ2-1 12 TRBV6-2/TRBV6-3 ASSPPFRGGEQF
TRBJ2-7 15 TRBV28 ASSSPTSGKSSYEQY
TRBJ2-7 15 TRBV11-3 ASSLEMWGDRADEQY
TRBJ2-1 11 TRBV11-2 ASSSLAGVEQF
TRBJ2-3 13 TRBV19 ASRNGQSRTDTQY